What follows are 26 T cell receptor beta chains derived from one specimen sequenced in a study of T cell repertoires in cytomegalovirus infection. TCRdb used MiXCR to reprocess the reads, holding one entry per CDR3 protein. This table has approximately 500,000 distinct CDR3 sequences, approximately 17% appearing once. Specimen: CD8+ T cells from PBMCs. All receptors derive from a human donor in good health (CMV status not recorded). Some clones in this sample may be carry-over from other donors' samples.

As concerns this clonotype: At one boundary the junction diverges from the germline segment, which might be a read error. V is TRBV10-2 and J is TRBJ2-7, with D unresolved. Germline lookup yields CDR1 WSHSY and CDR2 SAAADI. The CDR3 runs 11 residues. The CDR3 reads CASSVSNEQYF. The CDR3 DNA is TGCGCCAGCAGTGTCTCCAACGAGCAGTACTTC.

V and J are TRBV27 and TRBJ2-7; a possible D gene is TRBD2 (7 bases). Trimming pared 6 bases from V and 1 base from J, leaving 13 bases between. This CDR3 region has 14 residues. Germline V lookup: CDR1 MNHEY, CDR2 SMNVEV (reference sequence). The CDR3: CASSRTAGSYEQYF. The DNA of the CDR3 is TGTGCCAGCAGCAGGACAGCGGGATCCTACGAGCAGTACTTC.

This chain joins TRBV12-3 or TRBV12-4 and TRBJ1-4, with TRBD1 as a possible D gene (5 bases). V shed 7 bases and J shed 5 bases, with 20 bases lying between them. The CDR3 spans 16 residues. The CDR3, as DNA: TGTGCCAGCACCTCGACAGCCGTCCCAGACAATGAAAAACTGTTTTTT. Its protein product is CASTSTAVPDNEKLFF.

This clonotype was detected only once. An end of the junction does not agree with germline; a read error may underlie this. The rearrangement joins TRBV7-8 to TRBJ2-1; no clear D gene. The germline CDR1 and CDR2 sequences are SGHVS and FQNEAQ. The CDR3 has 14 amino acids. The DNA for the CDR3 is TGTGCAAGCAGCTTAGGGTGTACCTACAATGAGCAGTTCTTC. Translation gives CASSLGCTYNEQFF.

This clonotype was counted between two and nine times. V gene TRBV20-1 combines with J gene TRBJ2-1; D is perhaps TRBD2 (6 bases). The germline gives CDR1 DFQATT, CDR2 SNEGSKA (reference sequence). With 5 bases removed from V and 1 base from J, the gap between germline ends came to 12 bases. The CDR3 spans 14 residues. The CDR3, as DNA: TGCAGTGCTCCGCGGGAAGAATCCTACAATGAGCAGTTCTTC. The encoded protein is CSAPREESYNEQFF.

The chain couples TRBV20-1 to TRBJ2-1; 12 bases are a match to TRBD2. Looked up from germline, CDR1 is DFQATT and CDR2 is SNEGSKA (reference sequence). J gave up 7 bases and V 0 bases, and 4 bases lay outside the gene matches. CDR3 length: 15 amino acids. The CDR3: CSARDRTSGMNEQFF. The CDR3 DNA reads TGCAGTGCTAGAGATCGGACTAGCGGGATGAATGAGCAGTTCTTC.

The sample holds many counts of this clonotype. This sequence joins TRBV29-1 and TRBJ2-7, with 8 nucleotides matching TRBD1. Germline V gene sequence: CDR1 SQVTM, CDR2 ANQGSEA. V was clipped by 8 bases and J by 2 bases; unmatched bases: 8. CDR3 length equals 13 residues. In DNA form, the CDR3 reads TGCAGCTTTGGACAGGGCGGAACCTACGAGCAGTACTTC. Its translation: CSFGQGGTYEQYF.

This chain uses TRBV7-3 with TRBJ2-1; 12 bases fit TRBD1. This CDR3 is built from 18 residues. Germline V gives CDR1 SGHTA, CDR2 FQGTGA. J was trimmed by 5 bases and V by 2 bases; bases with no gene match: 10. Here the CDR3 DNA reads TGTGCCAGCAGCTTAGAGGGGGGGACAGGGGGCCTGGACAATGAGCAGTTCTTC. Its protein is CASSLEGGTGGLDNEQFF.

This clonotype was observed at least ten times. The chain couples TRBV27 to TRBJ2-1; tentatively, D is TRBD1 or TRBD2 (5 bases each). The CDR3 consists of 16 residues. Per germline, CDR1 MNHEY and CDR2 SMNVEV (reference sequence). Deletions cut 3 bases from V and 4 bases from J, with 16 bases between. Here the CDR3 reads CASSLGREGVYNEQFF. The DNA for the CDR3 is TGTGCCAGCAGTTTGGGCCGGGAAGGGGTATACAATGAGCAGTTCTTC.

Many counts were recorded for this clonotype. CDR3 loop: CAISSSGGQTNEKLFF. In DNA form, the CDR3 reads TGTGCCATCAGTTCCTCGGGGGGGCAGACTAATGAAAAACTGTTTTTT. J is TRBJ1-4 and V is TRBV10-3, with a weak D call TRBD1 (6 bases). From germline, CDR1 is ENHRY and CDR2 SYGVKD. Trimming shortened V by 5 bases and J by 2 bases, and 15 bases separated the two germline ends. The CDR3 sequence is 16 residues long.

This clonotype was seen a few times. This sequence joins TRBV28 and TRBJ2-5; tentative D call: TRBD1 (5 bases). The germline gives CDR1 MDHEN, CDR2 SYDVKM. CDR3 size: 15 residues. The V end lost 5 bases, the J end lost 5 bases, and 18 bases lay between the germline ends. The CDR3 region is CASSPSVGAVETQYF. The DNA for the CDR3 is TGTGCCAGCAGTCCGAGCGTAGGGGCGGTTGAGACCCAGTACTTC.

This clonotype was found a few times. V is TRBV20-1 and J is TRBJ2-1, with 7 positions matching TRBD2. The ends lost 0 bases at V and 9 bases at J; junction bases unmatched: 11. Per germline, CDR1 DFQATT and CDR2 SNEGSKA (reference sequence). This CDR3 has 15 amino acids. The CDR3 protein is CSARDSREGRREQFF. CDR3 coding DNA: TGCAGTGCTAGAGATTCGAGGGAGGGCCGTCGTGAGCAGTTCTTC.

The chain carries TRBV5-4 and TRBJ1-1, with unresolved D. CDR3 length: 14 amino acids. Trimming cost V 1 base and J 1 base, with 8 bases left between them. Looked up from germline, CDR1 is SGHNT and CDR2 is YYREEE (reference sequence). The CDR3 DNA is TGTGCCAGCAGCTTGCCGGGGTCGAACACTGAAGCTTTCTTT. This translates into CASSLPGSNTEAFF. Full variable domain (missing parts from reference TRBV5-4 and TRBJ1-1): ETGVTQSPTHLIKTRGQQVTLRCSSQSGHNTVSWYQQALGQGPQFIFQYYREEENGRGNFPPRFSGLQFPNYSSELNVNALELDDSALYLCASSLPGSNTEAFFGQGTRLTVV.

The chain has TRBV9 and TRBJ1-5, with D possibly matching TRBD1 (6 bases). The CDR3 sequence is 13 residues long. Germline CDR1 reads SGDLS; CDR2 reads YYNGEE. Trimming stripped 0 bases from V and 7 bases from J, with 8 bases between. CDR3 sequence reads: CASSVAQGQPQHF. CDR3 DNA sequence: TGTGCCAGCAGCGTAGCCCAGGGGCAGCCCCAGCATTTT.

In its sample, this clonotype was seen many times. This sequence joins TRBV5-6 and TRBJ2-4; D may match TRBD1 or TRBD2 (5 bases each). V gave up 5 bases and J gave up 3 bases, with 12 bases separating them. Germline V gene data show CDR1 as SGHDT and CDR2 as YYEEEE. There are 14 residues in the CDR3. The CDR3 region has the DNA TGTGCCAGCAGAGGGACGGTCGACAAAAACATTCAGTACTTC. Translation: CASRGTVDKNIQYF.

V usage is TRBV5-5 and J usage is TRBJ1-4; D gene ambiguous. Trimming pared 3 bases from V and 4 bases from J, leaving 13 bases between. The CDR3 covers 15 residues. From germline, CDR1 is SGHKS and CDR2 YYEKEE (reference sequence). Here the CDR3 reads CASSYYRSGNEKLFF. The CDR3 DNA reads TGTGCCAGCAGCTATTACCGGTCCGGTAATGAAAAACTGTTTTTT.

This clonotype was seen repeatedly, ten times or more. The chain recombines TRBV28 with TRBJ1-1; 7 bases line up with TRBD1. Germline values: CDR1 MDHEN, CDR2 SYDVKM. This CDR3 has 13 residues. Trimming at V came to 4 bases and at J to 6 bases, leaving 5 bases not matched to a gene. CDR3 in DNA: TGTGCCAGCAGTTACGCTACAGGGGCTGAAGCTTTCTTT. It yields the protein CASSYATGAEAFF.

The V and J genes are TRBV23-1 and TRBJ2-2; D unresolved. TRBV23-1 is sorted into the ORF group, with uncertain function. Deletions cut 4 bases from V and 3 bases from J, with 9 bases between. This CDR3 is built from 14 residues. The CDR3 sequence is CASSPKPYTGELFF. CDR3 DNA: TGCGCCAGCAGTCCCAAGCCTTACACCGGGGAGCTGTTTTTT.

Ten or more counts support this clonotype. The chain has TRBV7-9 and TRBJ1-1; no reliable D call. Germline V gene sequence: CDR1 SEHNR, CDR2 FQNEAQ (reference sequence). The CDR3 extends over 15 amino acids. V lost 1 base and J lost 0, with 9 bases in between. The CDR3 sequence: CASSLEALMNTEAFF. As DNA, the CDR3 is TGTGCCAGCAGCTTAGAAGCTCTTATGAACACTGAAGCTTTCTTT.

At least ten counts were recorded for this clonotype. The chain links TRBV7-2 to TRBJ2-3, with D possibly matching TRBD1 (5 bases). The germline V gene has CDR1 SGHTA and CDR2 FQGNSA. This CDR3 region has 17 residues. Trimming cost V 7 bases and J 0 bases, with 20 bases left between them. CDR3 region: CASIPGRGRSSTDTQYF. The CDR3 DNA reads TGTGCCAGCATTCCAGGGCGTGGCCGCTCTAGCACAGATACGCAGTATTTT.

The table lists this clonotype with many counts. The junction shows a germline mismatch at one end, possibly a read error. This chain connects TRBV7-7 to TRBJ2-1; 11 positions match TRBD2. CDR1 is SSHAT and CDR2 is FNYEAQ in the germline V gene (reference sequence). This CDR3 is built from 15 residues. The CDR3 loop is CASSSVAGGGNEQFF. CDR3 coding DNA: TGTGCTAGCAGCTCGGTAGCGGGAGGGGGTAATGAGCAGTTCTTC.

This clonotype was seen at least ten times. CDR3 nucleotide sequence: TGTGCCAGCAGCTCGTCCTCTTTGTCTGGCGGGGGCTCCTACAATGAGCAGTTCTTC. It encodes CASSSSSLSGGGSYNEQFF. The chain employs TRBV7-2 and TRBJ2-1, with 7 bases matching TRBD2. J was trimmed by 0 bases and V by 4 bases; bases with no gene match: 15. This CDR3 is built from 19 residues. Germline values: CDR1 SGHTA, CDR2 FQGNSA.

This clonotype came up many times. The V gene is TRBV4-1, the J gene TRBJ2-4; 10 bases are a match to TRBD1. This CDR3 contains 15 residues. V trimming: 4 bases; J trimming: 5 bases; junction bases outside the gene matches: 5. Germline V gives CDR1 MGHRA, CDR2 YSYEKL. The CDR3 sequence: CASSPRGTGENIQYF. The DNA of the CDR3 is TGCGCCAGCAGCCCGAGGGGGACAGGGGAAAACATTCAGTACTTC.

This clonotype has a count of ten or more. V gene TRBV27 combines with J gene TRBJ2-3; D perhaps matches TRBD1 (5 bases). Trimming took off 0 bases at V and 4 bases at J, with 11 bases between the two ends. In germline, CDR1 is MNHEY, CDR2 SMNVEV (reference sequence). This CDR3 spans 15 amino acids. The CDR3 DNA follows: TGTGCCAGCAGTTTATCCTCCAGGGCGTCAGATACGCAGTATTTT. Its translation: CASSLSSRASDTQYF.

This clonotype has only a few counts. In DNA, the CDR3 is TGTGCCAGCAGCTCCTCGGTTGAGGGGAGGACTGAAGCTTTCTTT. Its translation is CASSSSVEGRTEAFF. The chain couples TRBV7-6 to TRBJ1-1; tentatively, D is TRBD1 (5 bases). The length of the CDR3 is 15 residues. The V gene's germline CDR1 is SGHVS and CDR2 FNYEAQ. V was shortened by 4 bases and J by 5 bases, with 17 bases between the two germline ends.

CDR3 protein: CSARGETSGSYEQYF. CDR3 in DNA: TGCAGTGCTCGGGGTGAGACTAGCGGGAGCTACGAGCAGTACTTC. V is TRBV20-1 and J is TRBJ2-7, with 12 bases that match TRBD2. Per the germline V gene, CDR1 is DFQATT and CDR2 is SNEGSKA (reference sequence). With 5 bases clipped from V and 3 bases from J, the junction kept 8 bases outside the gene matches. The CDR3 covers 15 residues.